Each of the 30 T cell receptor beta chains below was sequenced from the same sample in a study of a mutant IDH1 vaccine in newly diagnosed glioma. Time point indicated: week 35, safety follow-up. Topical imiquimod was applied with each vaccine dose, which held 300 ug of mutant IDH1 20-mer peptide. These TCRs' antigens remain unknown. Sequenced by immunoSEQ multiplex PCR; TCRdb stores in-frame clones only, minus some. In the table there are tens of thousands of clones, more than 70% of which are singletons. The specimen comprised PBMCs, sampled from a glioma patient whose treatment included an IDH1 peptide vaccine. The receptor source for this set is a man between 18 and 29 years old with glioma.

The CDR3 region has the DNA TGTGCCAGCAGTCAGATTAACTATGGCTACACCTTC. Translating gives CASSQINYGYTF. This chain connects TRBV28 to TRBJ1-2; D remains unclear. V gave up 5 bases and J gave up 1 base, with 5 bases separating them. CDR1 and CDR2 from the germline V gene are MDHEN and SYDVKM. This CDR3 has 12 residues.

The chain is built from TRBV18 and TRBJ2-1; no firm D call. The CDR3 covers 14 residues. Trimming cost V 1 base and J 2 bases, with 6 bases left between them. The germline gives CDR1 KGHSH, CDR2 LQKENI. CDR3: CASSPRPTYNEQFF. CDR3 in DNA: TGTGCCAGCTCACCACGGCCGACCTACAATGAGCAGTTCTTC. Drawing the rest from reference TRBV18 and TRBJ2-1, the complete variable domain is NAGVMQNPRHLVRRRGQEARLRCSPMKGHSHVYWYRQLPEEGLKFMVYLQKENIIDESGMPKERFSAEFPKEGPSILRIQQVVRGDSAAYFCASSPRPTYNEQFFGPGTRLTVL.

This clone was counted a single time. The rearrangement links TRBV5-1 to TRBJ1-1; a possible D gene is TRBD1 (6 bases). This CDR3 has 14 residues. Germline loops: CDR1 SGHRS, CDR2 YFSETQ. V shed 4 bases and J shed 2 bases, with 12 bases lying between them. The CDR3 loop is CASSPGHFNTEAFF. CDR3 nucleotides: TGCGCCAGCAGCCCGGGACATTTTAACACTGAAGCTTTCTTT.

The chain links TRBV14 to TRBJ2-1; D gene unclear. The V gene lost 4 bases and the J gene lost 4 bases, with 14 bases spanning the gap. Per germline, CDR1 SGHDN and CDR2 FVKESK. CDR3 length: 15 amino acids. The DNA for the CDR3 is TGTGCCAGCAGCCGTCTTGGTAGGGAATACAATGAGCAGTTCTTC. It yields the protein CASSRLGREYNEQFF. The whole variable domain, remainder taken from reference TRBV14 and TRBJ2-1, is EAGVTQFPSHSVIEKGQTVTLRCDPISGHDNLYWYRRVMGKEIKFLLHFVKESKQDESGMPNNRFLAERTGGTYSTLKVQPAELEDSGVYFCASSRLGREYNEQFFGPGTRLTVL.

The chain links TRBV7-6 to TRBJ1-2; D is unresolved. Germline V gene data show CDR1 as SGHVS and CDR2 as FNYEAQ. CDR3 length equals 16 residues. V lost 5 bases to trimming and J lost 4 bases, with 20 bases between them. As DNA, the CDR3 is TGTGCCAGCAGCGAGCAAGCGGGCCACGGAGCCTATGGCTACACCTTC. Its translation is CASSEQAGHGAYGYTF.

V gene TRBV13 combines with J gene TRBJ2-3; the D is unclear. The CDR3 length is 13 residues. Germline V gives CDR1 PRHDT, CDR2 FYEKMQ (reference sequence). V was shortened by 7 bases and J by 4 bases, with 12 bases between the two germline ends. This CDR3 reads CASKRWAADTQYF. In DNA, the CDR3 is TGTGCCAGCAAGCGCTGGGCCGCAGATACGCAGTATTTT.

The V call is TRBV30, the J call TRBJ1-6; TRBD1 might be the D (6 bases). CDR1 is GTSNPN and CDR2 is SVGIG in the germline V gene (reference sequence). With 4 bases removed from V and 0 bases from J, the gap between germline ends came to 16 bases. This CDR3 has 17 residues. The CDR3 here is CAWKLAGASSYNSPLHF. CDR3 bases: TGTGCCTGGAAGTTAGCAGGGGCAAGCTCCTATAATTCACCCCTCCACTTT.

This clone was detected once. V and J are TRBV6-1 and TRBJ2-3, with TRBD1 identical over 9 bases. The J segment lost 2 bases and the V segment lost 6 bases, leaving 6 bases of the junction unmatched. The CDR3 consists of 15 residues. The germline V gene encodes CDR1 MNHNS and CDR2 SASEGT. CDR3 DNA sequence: TGTGCCAGCAGGAGGGGGACAGGGACCACAGATACGCAGTATTTT. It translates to CASRRGTGTTDTQYF.

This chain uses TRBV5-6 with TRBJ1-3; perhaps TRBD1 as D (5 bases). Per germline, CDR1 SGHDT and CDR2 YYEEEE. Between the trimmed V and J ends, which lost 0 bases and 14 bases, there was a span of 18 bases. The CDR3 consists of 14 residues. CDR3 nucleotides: TGTGCCAGCAGCTTGGCGGCAGGGACTTACGGCGTATATTTT. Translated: CASSLAAGTYGVYF.

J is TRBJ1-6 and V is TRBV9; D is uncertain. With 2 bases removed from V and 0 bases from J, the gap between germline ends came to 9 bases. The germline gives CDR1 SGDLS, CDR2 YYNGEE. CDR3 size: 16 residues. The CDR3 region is CASSVKADSYNSPLHF. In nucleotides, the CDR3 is TGTGCCAGCAGCGTTAAGGCCGACTCCTATAATTCACCCCTCCACTTT. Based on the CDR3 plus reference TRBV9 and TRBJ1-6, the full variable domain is DSGVTQTPKHLITATGQRVTLRCSPRSGDLSVYWYQQSLDQGLQFLIQYYNGEERAKGNILERFSAQQFPDLHSELNLSSLELGDSALYFCASSVKADSYNSPLHFGNGTRLTVT.

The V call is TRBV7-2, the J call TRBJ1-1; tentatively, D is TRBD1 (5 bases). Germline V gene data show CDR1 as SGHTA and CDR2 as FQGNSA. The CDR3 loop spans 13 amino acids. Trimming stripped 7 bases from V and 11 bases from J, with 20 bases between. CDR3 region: CASNQVWDFAAFF. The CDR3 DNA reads TGTGCCAGCAACCAAGTATGGGACTTTGCTGCTTTCTTT.

Here the CDR3 reads CASSLGQGSLWTEAFF. The CDR3 region has the DNA TGCGCCAGCAGCCTAGGACAGGGGTCGCTTTGGACTGAAGCTTTCTTT. The genes are TRBV5-1 and TRBJ1-1, with 9 bases identical to TRBD1. Germline lookup yields CDR1 SGHRS and CDR2 YFSETQ. The CDR3 loop spans 16 amino acids. J gave up 5 bases and V 4 bases, and 12 bases lay outside the gene matches. Complete variable domain (other parts from reference TRBV5-1 and TRBJ1-1): KAGVTQTPRYLIKTRGQQVTLSCSPISGHRSVSWYQQTPGQGLQFLFEYFSETQRNKGNFPGRFSGRQFSNSRSEMNVSTLELGDSALYLCASSLGQGSLWTEAFFGQGTRLTVV.

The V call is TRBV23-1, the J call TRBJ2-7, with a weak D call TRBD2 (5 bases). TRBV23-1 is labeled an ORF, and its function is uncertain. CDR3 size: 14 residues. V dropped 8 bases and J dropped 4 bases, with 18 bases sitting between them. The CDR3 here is CASRRGRWRYEQYF. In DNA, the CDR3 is TGCGCCAGCCGTCGAGGGAGATGGAGGTACGAGCAGTACTTC.

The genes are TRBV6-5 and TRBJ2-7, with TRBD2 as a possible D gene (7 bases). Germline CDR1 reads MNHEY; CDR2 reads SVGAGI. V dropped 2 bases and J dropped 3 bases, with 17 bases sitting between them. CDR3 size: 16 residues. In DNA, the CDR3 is TGTGCCAGCAGTTACATGCGGGGGCGAGGTCACTACGAGCAGTACTTC. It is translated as CASSYMRGRGHYEQYF.

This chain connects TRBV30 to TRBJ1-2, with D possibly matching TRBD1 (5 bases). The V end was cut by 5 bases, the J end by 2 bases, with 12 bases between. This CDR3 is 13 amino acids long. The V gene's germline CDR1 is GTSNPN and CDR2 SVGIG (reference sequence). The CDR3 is CAWALGANYGYTF. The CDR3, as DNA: TGTGCCTGGGCCCTCGGGGCAAACTATGGCTACACCTTC.

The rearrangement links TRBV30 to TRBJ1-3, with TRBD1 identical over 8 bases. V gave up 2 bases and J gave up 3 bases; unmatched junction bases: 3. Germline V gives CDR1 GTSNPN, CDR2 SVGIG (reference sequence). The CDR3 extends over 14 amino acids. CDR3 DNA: TGTGCCTGGAGTACAGACAGGGGTGGAAACACCATATATTTT. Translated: CAWSTDRGGNTIYF. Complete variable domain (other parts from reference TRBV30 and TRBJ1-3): SQTIHQWPATLVQPVGSPLSLECTVEGTSNPNLYWYRQAAGRGLQLLFYSVGIGQISSEVPQNLSASRPQDRQFILSSKKLLLSDSGFYLCAWSTDRGGNTIYFGEGSWLTVV.

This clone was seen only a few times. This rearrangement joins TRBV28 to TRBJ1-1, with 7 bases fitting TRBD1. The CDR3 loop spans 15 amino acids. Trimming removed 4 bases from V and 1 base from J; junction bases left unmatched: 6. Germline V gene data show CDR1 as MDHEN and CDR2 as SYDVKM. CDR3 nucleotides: TGTGCCAGCAGTTCGACAGGGTACCCGAACACTGAAGCTTTCTTT. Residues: CASSSTGYPNTEAFF.

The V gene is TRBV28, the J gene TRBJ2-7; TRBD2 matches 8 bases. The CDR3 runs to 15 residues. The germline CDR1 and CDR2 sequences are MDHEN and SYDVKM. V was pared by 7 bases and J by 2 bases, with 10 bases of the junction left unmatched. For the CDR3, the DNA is TGTGCCAGCACCTTCCAAGGACTAGCTACCTACGAGCAGTACTTC. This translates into CASTFQGLATYEQYF.

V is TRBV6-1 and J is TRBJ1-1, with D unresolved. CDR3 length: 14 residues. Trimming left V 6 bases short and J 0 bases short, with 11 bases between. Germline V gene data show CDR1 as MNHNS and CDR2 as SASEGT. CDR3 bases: TGTGCCAGCAGACAGTCAGGTCTGAACACTGAAGCTTTCTTT. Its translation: CASRQSGLNTEAFF.

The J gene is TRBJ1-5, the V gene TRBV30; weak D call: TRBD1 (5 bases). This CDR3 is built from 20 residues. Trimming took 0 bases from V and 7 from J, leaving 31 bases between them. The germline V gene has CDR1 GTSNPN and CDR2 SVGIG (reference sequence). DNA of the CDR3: TGTGCCTGGAGTGTAAAAGTTTGGAGGTTTTTGCAGGGAGACCGACAGCCCCAGCATTTT. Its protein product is CAWSVKVWRFLQGDRQPQHF.

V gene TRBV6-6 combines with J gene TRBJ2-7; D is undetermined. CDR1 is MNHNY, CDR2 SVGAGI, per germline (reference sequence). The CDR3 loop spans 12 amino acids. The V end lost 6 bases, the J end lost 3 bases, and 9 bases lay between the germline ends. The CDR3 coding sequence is TGTGCCAGCAGGAGTATTGACTACGAGCAGTACTTC. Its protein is CASRSIDYEQYF.

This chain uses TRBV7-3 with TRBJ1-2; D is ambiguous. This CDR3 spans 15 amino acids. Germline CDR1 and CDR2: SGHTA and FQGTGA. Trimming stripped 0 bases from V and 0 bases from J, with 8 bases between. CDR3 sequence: CASSLTGLPNYGYTF. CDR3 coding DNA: TGTGCCAGCAGCTTAACCGGTCTACCTAACTATGGCTACACCTTC.

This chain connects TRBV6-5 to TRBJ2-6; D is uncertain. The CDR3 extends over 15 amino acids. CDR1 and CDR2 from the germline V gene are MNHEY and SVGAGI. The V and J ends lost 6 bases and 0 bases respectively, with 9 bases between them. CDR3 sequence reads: CASRALISGANVLTF. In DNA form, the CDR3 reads TGTGCCAGCAGGGCCCTAATCTCTGGGGCCAACGTCCTGACTTTC.

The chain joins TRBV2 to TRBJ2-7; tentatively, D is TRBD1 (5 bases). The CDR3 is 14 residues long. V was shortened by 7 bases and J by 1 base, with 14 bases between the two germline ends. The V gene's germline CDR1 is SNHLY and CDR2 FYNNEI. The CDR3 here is CASNYWGSSYEQYF. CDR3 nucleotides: TGTGCCAGCAACTACTGGGGCAGTTCCTACGAGCAGTACTTC.

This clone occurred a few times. CDR3 amino acids: CASSLRGSNQPQHF. Written as DNA, the CDR3 is TGTGCCAGCAGTTTACGGGGTAGCAATCAGCCCCAGCATTTT. This chain connects TRBV28 to TRBJ1-5; D is ambiguous. Trimming removed 2 bases at V and 0 bases at J, with 5 bases between. The CDR3 is 14 residues long. Per germline, CDR1 MDHEN and CDR2 SYDVKM. The whole variable domain, filled in from reference TRBV28 and TRBJ1-5, reads DVKVTQSSRYLVKRTGEKVFLECVQDMDHENMFWYRQDPGLGLRLIYFSYDVKMKEKGDIPEGYSVSREKKERFSLILESASTNQTSMYLCASSLRGSNQPQHFGDGTRLSIL.

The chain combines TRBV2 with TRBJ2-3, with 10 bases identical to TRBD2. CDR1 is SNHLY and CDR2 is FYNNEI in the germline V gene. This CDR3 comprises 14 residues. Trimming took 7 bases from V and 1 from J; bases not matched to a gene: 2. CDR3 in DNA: TGTGCCAGCATCGGGACTAGCGGCACAGATACGCAGTATTTT. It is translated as CASIGTSGTDTQYF.

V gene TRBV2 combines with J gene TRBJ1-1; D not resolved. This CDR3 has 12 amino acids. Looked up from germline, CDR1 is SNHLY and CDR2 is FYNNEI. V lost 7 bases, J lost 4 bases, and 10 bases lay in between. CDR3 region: CASKLIFTEAFF. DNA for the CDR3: TGTGCCAGCAAGTTGATCTTCACTGAAGCTTTCTTT.

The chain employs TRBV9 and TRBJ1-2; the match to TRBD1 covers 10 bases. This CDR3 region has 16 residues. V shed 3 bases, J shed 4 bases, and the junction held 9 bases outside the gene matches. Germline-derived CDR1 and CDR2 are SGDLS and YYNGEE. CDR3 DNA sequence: TGTGCCAGCAGCGATAGGCCCTGGACAGGGGGCTATGGCTACACCTTC. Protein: CASSDRPWTGGYGYTF.

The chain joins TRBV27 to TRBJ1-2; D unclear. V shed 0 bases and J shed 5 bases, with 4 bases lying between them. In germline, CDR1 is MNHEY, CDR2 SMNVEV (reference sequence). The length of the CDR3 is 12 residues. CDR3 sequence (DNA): TGTGCCAGCAGTTTATCGGGTTATGGCTACACCTTC. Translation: CASSLSGYGYTF.

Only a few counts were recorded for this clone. The CDR3 reads CASSIEDRPGREKLFF. For the CDR3, the DNA is TGTGCCAGTAGTATAGAGGACAGGCCCGGGCGCGAAAAACTGTTTTTT. The chain joins TRBV19 to TRBJ1-4; 7 bases match TRBD1. Germline values: CDR1 LNHDA, CDR2 SQIVND (reference sequence). The CDR3 extends over 16 amino acids. V dropped 0 bases and J dropped 8; count of bases not matched to a gene: 9.